The 25 T cell receptor beta chains given below trace back to one sample, sequenced in a study of relationships among human T cell subsets. The T cell receptor alpha and beta CDR3 regions were amplified from mRNA by semiquantitative ARM-PCR. ARM-PCR used tagged nested gene-specific primers, then communal superprimers for exponential amplification. Via MiXCR, TCRdb re-called the multiplex PCR reads, giving one row per CDR3 protein. Of over 10,000 distinct CDR3 sequences listed, approximately 67% are singletons. After CD25, CD56 and CD294 bead selections, the flow-through was collected as Th1 cells. Sequences were obtained from CD4+ Th1 cells sorted from blood. These receptors all stem from a man in his forties in good health.

As to this clonotype: A read error is possible here, since a much larger clone lies one base away. Given the absence of the conserved phenylalanine or tryptophan at the CDR3 end, a read error is likely. J is TRBJ2-1 and V is TRBV20-1; D not resolved. CDR1 is DFQATT and CDR2 is SNEGSKA in the germline V gene (reference sequence). Trimming left V 1 base short and J 4 bases short, with 5 bases between. This CDR3 spans 12 amino acids. CDR3 coding DNA: TGCAGTGCTAGAGGGGGTTACAATGAGCAGTTCCTC. Translating gives CSARGGYNEQFL.

This clonotype came up a few times. V and J are TRBV29-1 and TRBJ1-2; tentatively, D is TRBD1 (5 bases). Germline V gene sequence: CDR1 SQVTM, CDR2 ANQGSEA. This CDR3 is 14 amino acids long. The V end was cut by 4 bases, the J end by 0 bases, with 12 bases between. CDR3 residues: CSVAGTESNYGYTF. CDR3 nucleotides: TGCAGCGTTGCCGGGACGGAGTCTAACTATGGCTACACCTTC.

Concerning this clonotype: The junction departs from germline at one end; a sequencing error may be responsible. The rearrangement joins TRBV5-4 to TRBJ2-6; D call uncertain. Germline V gives CDR1 SGHNT, CDR2 YYREEE (reference sequence). The CDR3 sequence is 16 residues long. CDR3 DNA: TGCGCCAGCAGCTTGGGCGAAAATTCTGGGGCCAACGTCCTGACTTTC. It yields the protein CASSLGENSGANVLTF. The variable domain in full, completed from reference TRBV5-4 and TRBJ2-6, reads ETGVTQSPTHLIKTRGQQVTLRCSSQSGHNTVSWYQQALGQGPQFIFQYYREEENGRGNFPPRFSGLQFPNYSSELNVNALELDDSALYLCASSLGENSGANVLTFGAGSRLTVL.

This rearrangement joins TRBV29-1 to TRBJ2-7, with D possibly matching TRBD1 (6 bases). The germline V gene encodes CDR1 SQVTM and CDR2 ANQGSEA. V was clipped by 6 bases and J by 5 bases, with 14 bases between them. This CDR3 comprises 12 residues. Written as DNA, the CDR3 is TGCAGCGTCGCTAACAGGGTCAACGAGCAGTACTTC. It yields the protein CSVANRVNEQYF.

The CDR3 spells CASSLSGQLIAKLFF. DNA of the CDR3: TGTGCCAGCAGTTTGTCGGGACAGCTGATCGCGAAACTGTTTTTT. V gene TRBV28 combines with J gene TRBJ1-4, with 7 nucleotides matching TRBD1. The trim removed 3 bases at V and 11 bases at J, leaving 12 bases unmatched. The CDR3 is 15 amino acids. Germline loops: CDR1 MDHEN, CDR2 SYDVKM.

This chain connects TRBV29-1 to TRBJ1-1; D ambiguous. The V gene lost 7 bases and the J gene lost 6 bases, with 15 bases spanning the gap. Looked up from germline, CDR1 is SQVTM and CDR2 is ANQGSEA. The CDR3 contains 12 residues. The CDR3 sequence: CSAQVPGSEAFF. In nucleotides, the CDR3 is TGCAGCGCCCAAGTTCCAGGATCTGAAGCTTTCTTT.

V usage is TRBV5-1 and J usage is TRBJ2-7, with TRBD2 matching over 8 bases. The germline V gene has CDR1 SGHRS and CDR2 YFSETQ. V lost 3 bases and J lost 7; bases outside the gene matches: 12. This CDR3 comprises 15 residues. The CDR3 region is CASSSTSSGALEQYF. CDR3 in DNA: TGCGCCAGCAGCTCTACCAGTAGCGGGGCCCTGGAGCAGTACTTC.

The rearrangement joins TRBV12-5 to TRBJ2-1; TRBD2 aligns across 13 bases. V trimming: 5 bases; J trimming: 5 bases; junction bases outside the gene matches: 6. The V gene's germline CDR1 is LGHNT and CDR2 FRNRAP. The CDR3 totals 16 residues. This CDR3 reads CASGNPGTSGNNEQFF. The CDR3 coding sequence is TGTGCTAGTGGTAACCCAGGGACTAGCGGGAACAATGAGCAGTTCTTC.

This clonotype was seen a single time. The genes are TRBV11-1 and TRBJ2-1; weak D call: TRBD1 (5 bases). CDR3 length: 13 residues. Germline V CDR1 and CDR2: SGHAT, FQDESV (reference sequence). Trimming removed 3 bases at V and 7 bases at J, with 10 bases between. The CDR3 region has the DNA TGTGCCAGCAGCTTCACAGGATTAAATGAGCAGTTCTTC. Its protein product is CASSFTGLNEQFF.

The V call is TRBV5-1, the J call TRBJ1-3, with D perhaps matching TRBD1 (6 bases). V was clipped by 4 bases and J by 2 bases, with 10 bases between them. Germline V gives CDR1 SGHRS, CDR2 YFSETQ. This CDR3 is built from 14 residues. CDR3 DNA sequence: TGCGCCAGCAGCCCGGACAGTACTGGAAACACCATATATTTT. Translated: CASSPDSTGNTIYF. Filled out from reference TRBV5-1 and TRBJ1-3, the complete variable domain reads KAGVTQTPRYLIKTRGQQVTLSCSPISGHRSVSWYQQTPGQGLQFLFEYFSETQRNKGNFPGRFSGRQFSNSRSEMNVSTLELGDSALYLCASSPDSTGNTIYFGEGSWLTVV.

The CDR3 nucleotides are TGTGCCAGTAGTCACAACAGCGGGAGGCCCTCCTACGAGCAGTACTTC. Translation gives CASSHNSGRPSYEQYF. This rearrangement joins TRBV19 to TRBJ2-7; 9 positions agree with TRBD2. The trim removed 5 bases at V and 0 bases at J, leaving 8 bases unmatched. CDR1 is LNHDA, CDR2 SQIVND, per germline (reference sequence). CDR3 length: 16 amino acids.

The chain uses TRBV23-1 and TRBJ1-4; 9 bases line up with TRBD1. TRBV23-1 is reported as an ORF; its role is uncertain. Germline trimming cut 4 bases from V and 11 bases from J; bases unmatched to any gene: 23. The CDR3 has 19 amino acids. DNA of the CDR3: TGCGCCAGCAGTCCCCCCCGCTACTCCCTCCGGACAGGGGTGGGGAAACTGTTTTTT. Its translation: CASSPPRYSLRTGVGKLFF.

This clonotype came up a few times. The rearrangement joins TRBV11-2 to TRBJ2-3; D unclear. CDR3 size: 11 residues. Between the trimmed V and J ends, which lost 3 bases and 6 bases, there was a span of 4 bases. Per germline, CDR1 SGHAT and CDR2 FQNNGV. The CDR3 region has the DNA TGTGCCAGCAGCTTCGCTGATACGCAGTATTTT. Its protein is CASSFADTQYF.

This clonotype was counted a few times. The rearrangement joins TRBV11-2 to TRBJ2-3; D remains ambiguous. The CDR3 has 13 residues. With 1 base removed from V and 4 bases from J, the gap between germline ends came to 6 bases. Germline CDR1 is SGHAT and CDR2 is FQNNGV. As DNA, the CDR3 is TGTGCCAGCAGCTTAGTTTCGGCAGATACGCAGTATTTT. This codes for CASSLVSADTQYF.

This clonotype has just one count. The chain has TRBV18 and TRBJ1-1; D is uncertain. Germline CDR1 and CDR2: KGHSH and LQKENI. V was pared by 5 bases and J by 4 bases, with 5 bases between. This CDR3 has 11 amino acids. The CDR3 sequence: CASSASTEAFF. The CDR3 DNA reads as TGTGCCAGCTCAGCCAGCACTGAAGCTTTCTTT.

The rearrangement joins TRBV6-5 to TRBJ2-7; 8 bases align to TRBD2. V dropped 6 bases and J dropped 2; count of bases not matched to a gene: 9. Germline assignment: CDR1 MNHEY and CDR2 SVGAGI. This CDR3 has 15 residues. CDR3 in amino acids: CASRNWLAGTYEQYF. The DNA for the CDR3 is TGTGCCAGCAGGAATTGGCTAGCGGGTACCTACGAGCAGTACTTC.

The V gene is TRBV20-1, the J gene TRBJ1-5, with D possibly TRBD1 on 5 matching bases. The CDR3 spans 13 residues. Trimming cost V 5 bases and J 7 bases, with 15 bases left between them. The V gene's germline CDR1 is DFQATT and CDR2 SNEGSKA (reference sequence). The CDR3 DNA reads TGCAGTGCTCAACCCCAGGGTGGACAGCCCCAGCATTTT. This gives the protein CSAQPQGGQPQHF.

This clonotype was recorded once. The V and J genes are TRBV7-4 and TRBJ2-7; the D is unclear. Germline CDR1 SGHVT, CDR2 SQSDAQ. V lost 5 bases and J lost 5, with 16 bases in between. The CDR3 contains 14 residues. CDR3 loop: CASSLGPFLDEQYF. In DNA form, the CDR3 reads TGTGCCAGCAGCCTTGGGCCCTTTTTGGACGAGCAGTACTTC. Full variable domain (outside the CDR3, taken from reference TRBV7-4 and TRBJ2-7): GAGVSQSPRYKVAKRGRDVALRCDSISGHVTLYWYRQTLGQGSEVLTYSQSDAQRDKSGRPSGRFSAERPERSVSTLKIQRTEQGDSAVYLCASSLGPFLDEQYFGPGTRLTVT.

This clonotype was detected a few times. V usage is TRBV11-2 and J usage is TRBJ2-3; 12 bases are shared with TRBD2. The CDR3 totals 16 residues. V was clipped by 3 bases and J by 2 bases; unmatched bases: 3. Per the germline V gene, CDR1 is SGHAT and CDR2 is FQNNGV. The CDR3 coding sequence is TGTGCCAGCAGCTTCCTAGCGGGGGGGCCCACAGATACGCAGTATTTT. The encoded protein is CASSFLAGGPTDTQYF.

The CDR3 loop reads CASSTDGGRGYGYTF. CDR3 in DNA: TGTGCCAGCAGCACAGACGGAGGACGGGGATATGGCTACACCTTC. This sequence joins TRBV11-1 and TRBJ1-2, with D unresolved. The V and J ends lost 5 bases and 5 bases respectively, with 18 bases between them. The CDR3 is 15 amino acids. Germline V gives CDR1 SGHAT, CDR2 FQDESV (reference sequence).

V gene TRBV5-1 combines with J gene TRBJ2-5; 11 bases match TRBD2. The CDR3 spans 16 residues. CDR1 is SGHRS, CDR2 YFSETQ, per germline. Trimming cost V 8 bases and J 1 base; bases outside gene matches: 10. The CDR3 loop is CASKGGTSGGQETQYF. DNA for the CDR3: TGCGCCAGTAAGGGAGGAACTAGCGGGGGCCAAGAGACCCAGTACTTC.

This clonotype turned up a few times. The chain joins TRBV10-3 to TRBJ2-7, with 10 bases that match TRBD2. After removal of 10 bases from V and 3 bases from J, the junction contained 12 bases not matched to a gene. CDR3 length: 15 amino acids. The germline V gene has CDR1 ENHRY and CDR2 SYGVKD. CDR3 in amino acids: CATQSGTSVVYEQYF. The CDR3 DNA sequence: TGTGCCACCCAATCCGGGACTAGCGTGGTCTACGAGCAGTACTTC.

The chain carries TRBV29-1 and TRBJ2-7, with TRBD1 identical over 9 bases. Germline V lookup: CDR1 SQVTM, CDR2 ANQGSEA. The CDR3 has 13 amino acids. Trimming cost V 4 bases and J 5 bases; bases outside gene matches: 6. Written as DNA, the CDR3 is TGCAGCGTTGTGGACAGGGGTAGTAACGAGCAGTACTTC. This gives the protein CSVVDRGSNEQYF.

The chain combines TRBV10-3 with TRBJ2-7; 11 nucleotides match TRBD1. The CDR3 covers 16 residues. V trimming: 4 bases; J trimming: 0 bases; junction bases outside the gene matches: 5. CDR1 and CDR2 from the germline V gene are ENHRY and SYGVKD. CDR3 sequence (DNA): TGTGCCATCAGTGGTGGACAGGGGGCCGGCTCCTACGAGCAGTACTTC. This sequence encodes CAISGGQGAGSYEQYF.

V gene TRBV25-1 combines with J gene TRBJ1-1; 9 nucleotides match TRBD1. The germline gives CDR1 MGHDK, CDR2 SYGVNS. CDR3 length: 14 residues. V shed 3 bases, J shed 7 bases, and the junction held 6 bases outside the gene matches. The CDR3 nucleotides read TGTGCCAGCAGTGATCCCGGGACAGGGATTGAAGCTTTCTTT. Amino acid sequence: CASSDPGTGIEAFF.